This TCR beta chain was obtained from a study of blood T cells in healthy people across ages. Looking at the study overall: Template switching recovered approximately one barcoded beta molecule for every two T cells. Study conclusions and caveats: Naive T cell percentage showed a strong correlation with TCR beta diversity.

A sample-barcoded 5' primer and a J-beta primer mix were used in a second PCR of roughly 6 to 11 cycles. Each cDNA molecule received a tag from a template-switch adaptor that had 12 random nucleotides. Via MiXCR, TCRdb re-called the 5' RACE reads, giving one row per CDR3 protein. The data hold roughly 1,500,000 distinct CDR3 sequences, with approximately 38% observed a single time. Points on this clonotype: The antigen is unknown.

Germline loops: CDR1 MNHEY, CDR2 SMNVEV (reference sequence). With 5 bases clipped from V and 11 bases from J, the junction kept 11 bases outside the gene matches. CDR3 length: 14 amino acids. The chain joins TRBV27 to TRBJ1-1; 10 positions match TRBD1. The sequence was obtained from a woman aged 18-29 years in good health. Material: blood. CDR3 in amino acids: CASSASGTGAEAFF. In DNA, the CDR3 is TGTGCCAGCAGTGCTTCCGGGACAGGGGCCGAGGCTTTCTTT.